Listed here is a single TCR beta chain. The source of the sample is a study of blood T cell repertoires in COVID-19. Assay: immunoSEQ multiplex PCR; the TCRdb copy retains only in-frame clones and omits some. The table records roughly 440,000 clones, roughly 88% of them present only once. V was cut by 0 bases and J by 5 bases, with 9 bases left in between. Germline loops: CDR1 MNHEY, CDR2 SMNVEV (reference sequence). The CDR3 covers 14 residues. The rearrangement uses TRBV27 and TRBJ2-3; D remains ambiguous. The TCR comes from a woman in her 50s with COVID-19, enrolled during active disease. Input material: peripheral blood. The CDR3 coding sequence is TGTGCCAGCAGTTTATCGAGTGCCCAAGATACGCAGTATTTT. The encoded protein is CASSLSSAQDTQYF.